What follows is one T cell receptor beta chain and its context. Antigen unknown. The data originate from a study of early T cells in non-severe SARS-CoV-2 infection. Study summary: Unsorted whole-blood RNA was sequenced in bulk, leaving chains unpaired.

General study findings and limits: There was a bias toward anti-spike CD8 responses in VDJdb matching, which missed private and CD4 specificities.

Researchers attached unique molecular identifiers to individual cDNA molecules. Each CDR3 protein gets one entry after TCRdb re-called the 5' RACE reads with MiXCR. Among under 75,000 distinct CDR3 sequences listed, roughly 12% were seen once. CDR1 is SQVTM, CDR2 ANQGSEA, per germline. CDR3 size: 11 residues. The V end was cut by 5 bases, the J end by 6 bases, with 8 bases between. Specimen: whole blood. This chain connects TRBV29-1 to TRBJ2-1; D possibly matches TRBD1 or TRBD2 (5 bases each). The sequence was obtained from an adult who was a healthcare worker with PCR-confirmed SARS-CoV-2 infection or an uninfected control (not recorded which). The CDR3 is CSVTRGNEQFF. CDR3 DNA: TGCAGCGTTACGAGGGGCAATGAGCAGTTCTTC.